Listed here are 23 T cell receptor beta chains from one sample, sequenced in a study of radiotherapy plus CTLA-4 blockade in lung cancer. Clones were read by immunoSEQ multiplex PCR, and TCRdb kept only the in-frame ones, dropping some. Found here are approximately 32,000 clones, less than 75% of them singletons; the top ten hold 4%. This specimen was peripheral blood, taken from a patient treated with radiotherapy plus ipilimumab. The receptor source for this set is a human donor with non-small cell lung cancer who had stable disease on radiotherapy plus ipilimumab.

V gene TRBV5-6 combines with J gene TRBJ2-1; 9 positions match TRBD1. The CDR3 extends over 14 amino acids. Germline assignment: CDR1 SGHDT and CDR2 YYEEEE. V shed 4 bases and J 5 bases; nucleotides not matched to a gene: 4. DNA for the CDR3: TGTGCCAGCAGCCTGGGACAGGGCAACAATGAGCAGTTCTTC. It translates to CASSLGQGNNEQFF.

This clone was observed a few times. The CDR3 spells CASSIELTGGYEQYF. The CDR3 nucleotides read TGTGCCAGTAGTATAGAGCTAACAGGGGGCTACGAGCAGTACTTC. The V gene is TRBV19, the J gene TRBJ2-7; TRBD1 agrees at 8 bases. The V and J ends lost 0 bases and 3 bases, in that order; junction bases with no gene match: 4. The CDR3 totals 15 residues. Germline V gives CDR1 LNHDA, CDR2 SQIVND (reference sequence).

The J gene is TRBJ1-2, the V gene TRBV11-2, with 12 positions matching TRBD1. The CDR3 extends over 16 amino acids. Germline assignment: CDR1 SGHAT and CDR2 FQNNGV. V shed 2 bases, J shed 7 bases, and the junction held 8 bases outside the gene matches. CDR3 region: CASSLTPGQGAPGYTF. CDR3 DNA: TGTGCCAGCAGCTTAACCCCGGGACAGGGGGCGCCTGGCTACACCTTC.

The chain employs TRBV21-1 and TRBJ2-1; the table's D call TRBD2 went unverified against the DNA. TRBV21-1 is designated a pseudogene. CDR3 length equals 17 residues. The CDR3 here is CASRCRLATPSDNEQFF. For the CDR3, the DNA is TGTGCCAGCAGATGTCGGTTAGCTACACCTTCCGACAATGAGCAGTTCTTC.

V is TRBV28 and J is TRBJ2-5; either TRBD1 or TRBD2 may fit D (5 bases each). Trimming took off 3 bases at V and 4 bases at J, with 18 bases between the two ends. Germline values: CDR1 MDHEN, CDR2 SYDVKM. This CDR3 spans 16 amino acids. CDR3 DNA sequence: TGTGCCAGCAGTTTCGGCCGGGGCCCAGGCGCAGAGACCCAGTACTTC. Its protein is CASSFGRGPGAETQYF.

The CDR3 nucleotides are TGTGCCAGCAGCCTGACAGGGGGCGTCGGGGAGACCCAGTACTTC. It codes for CASSLTGGVGETQYF. The V call is TRBV11-2, the J call TRBJ2-5, with 10 bases that match TRBD1. CDR1 is SGHAT and CDR2 is FQNNGV in the germline V gene. The CDR3 totals 15 residues. The J segment lost 5 bases and the V segment lost 5 bases, leaving 8 bases of the junction unmatched.

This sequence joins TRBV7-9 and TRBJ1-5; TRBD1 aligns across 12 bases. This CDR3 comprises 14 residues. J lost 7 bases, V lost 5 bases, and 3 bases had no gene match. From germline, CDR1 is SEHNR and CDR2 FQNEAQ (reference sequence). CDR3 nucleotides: TGTGCCAGCAGCCGGGGACAGGGGGCACAGCCCCAGCATTTT. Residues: CASSRGQGAQPQHF.

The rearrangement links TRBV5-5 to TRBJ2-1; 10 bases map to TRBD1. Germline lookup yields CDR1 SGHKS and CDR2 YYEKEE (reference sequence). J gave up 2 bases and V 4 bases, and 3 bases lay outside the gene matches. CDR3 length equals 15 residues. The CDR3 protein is CASSRDRGTYNEQFF. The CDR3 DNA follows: TGTGCCAGCAGCCGGGACAGGGGTACCTACAATGAGCAGTTCTTC.

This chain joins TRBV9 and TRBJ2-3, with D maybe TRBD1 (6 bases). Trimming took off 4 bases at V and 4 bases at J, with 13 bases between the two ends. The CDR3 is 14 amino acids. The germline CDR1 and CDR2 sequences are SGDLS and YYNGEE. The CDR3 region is CASSNQGSADTQYF. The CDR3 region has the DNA TGTGCCAGCAGCAACCAGGGGAGTGCAGATACGCAGTATTTT. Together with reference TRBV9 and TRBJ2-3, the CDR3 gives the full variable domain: DSGVTQTPKHLITATGQRVTLRCSPRSGDLSVYWYQQSLDQGLQFLIQYYNGEERAKGNILERFSAQQFPDLHSELNLSSLELGDSALYFCASSNQGSADTQYFGPGTRLTVL.

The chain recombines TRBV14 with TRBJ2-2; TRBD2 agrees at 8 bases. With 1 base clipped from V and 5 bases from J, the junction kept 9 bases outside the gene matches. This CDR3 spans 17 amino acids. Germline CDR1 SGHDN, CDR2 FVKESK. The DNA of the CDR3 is TGTGCCAGCAGCCAAGTCGGGAGGGCCGGGGGAACCGGGGAGCTGTTTTTT. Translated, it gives CASSQVGRAGGTGELFF.

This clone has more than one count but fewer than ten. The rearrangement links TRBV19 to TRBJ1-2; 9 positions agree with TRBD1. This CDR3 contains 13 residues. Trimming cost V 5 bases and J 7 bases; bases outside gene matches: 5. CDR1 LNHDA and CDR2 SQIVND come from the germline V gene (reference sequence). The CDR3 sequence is CASSLQGAVGYTF. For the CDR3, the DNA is TGTGCCAGTAGTTTACAGGGGGCTGTTGGCTACACCTTC.

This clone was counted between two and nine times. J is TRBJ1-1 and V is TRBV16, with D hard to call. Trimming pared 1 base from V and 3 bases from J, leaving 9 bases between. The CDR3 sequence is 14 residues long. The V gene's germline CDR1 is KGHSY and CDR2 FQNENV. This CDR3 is CASSQLVSDTEAFF. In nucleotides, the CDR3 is TGTGCCAGCAGCCAATTAGTTAGCGACACTGAAGCTTTCTTT.

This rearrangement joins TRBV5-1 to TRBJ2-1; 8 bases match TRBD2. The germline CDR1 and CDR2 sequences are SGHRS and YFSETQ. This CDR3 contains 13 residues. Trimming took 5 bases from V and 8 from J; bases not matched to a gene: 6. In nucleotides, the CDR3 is TGCGCCAGCAGTCGGGAGGGTGATGATGAGCAGTTCTTC. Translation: CASSREGDDEQFF. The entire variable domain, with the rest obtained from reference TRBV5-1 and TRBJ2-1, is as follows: KAGVTQTPRYLIKTRGQQVTLSCSPISGHRSVSWYQQTPGQGLQFLFEYFSETQRNKGNFPGRFSGRQFSNSRSEMNVSTLELGDSALYLCASSREGDDEQFFGPGTRLTVL.

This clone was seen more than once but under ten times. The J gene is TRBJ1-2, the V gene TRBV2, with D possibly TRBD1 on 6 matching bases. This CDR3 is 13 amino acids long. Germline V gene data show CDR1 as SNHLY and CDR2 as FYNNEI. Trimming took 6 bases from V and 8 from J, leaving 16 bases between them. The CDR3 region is CASSATGGGGYTF. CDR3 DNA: TGTGCCAGCAGCGCGACAGGTGGTGGGGGCTACACCTTC.

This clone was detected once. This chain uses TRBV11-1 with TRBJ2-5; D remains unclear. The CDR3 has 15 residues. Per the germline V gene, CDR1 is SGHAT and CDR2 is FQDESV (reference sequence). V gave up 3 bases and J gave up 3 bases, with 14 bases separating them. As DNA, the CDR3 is TGTGCCAGCAGCTTTGGCCGTTTGGTTGAAGAGACCCAGTACTTC. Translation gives CASSFGRLVEETQYF.

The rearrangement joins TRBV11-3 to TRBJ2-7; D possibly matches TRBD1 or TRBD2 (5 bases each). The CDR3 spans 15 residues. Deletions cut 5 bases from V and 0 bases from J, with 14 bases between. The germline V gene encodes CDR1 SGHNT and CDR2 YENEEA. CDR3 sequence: CASSGLQGISYEQYF. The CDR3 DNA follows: TGTGCCAGCAGCGGACTCCAGGGTATCTCCTACGAGCAGTACTTC. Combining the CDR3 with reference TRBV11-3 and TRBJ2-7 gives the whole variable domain EAGVVQSPRYKIIEKKQPVAFWCNPISGHNTLYWYLQNLGQGPELLIRYENEEAVDDSQLPKDRFSAERLKGVDSTLKIQPAELGDSAVYLCASSGLQGISYEQYFGPGTRLTVT.

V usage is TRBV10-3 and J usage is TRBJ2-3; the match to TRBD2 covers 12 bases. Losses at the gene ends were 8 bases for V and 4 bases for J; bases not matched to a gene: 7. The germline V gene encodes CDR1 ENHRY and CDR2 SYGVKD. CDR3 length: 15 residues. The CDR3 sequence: CAIGGGTSGSDTQYF. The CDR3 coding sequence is TGTGCCATCGGCGGCGGGACTAGCGGGTCAGATACGCAGTATTTT.

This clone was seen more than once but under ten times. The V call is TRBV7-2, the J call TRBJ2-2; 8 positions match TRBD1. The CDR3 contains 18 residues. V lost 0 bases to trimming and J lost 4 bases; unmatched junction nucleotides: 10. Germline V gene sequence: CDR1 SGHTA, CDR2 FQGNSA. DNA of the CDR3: TGTGCCAGCAGCTTAGCGCGAATGGGACAGGATCCCACCGGGGAGCTGTTTTTT. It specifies CASSLARMGQDPTGELFF.

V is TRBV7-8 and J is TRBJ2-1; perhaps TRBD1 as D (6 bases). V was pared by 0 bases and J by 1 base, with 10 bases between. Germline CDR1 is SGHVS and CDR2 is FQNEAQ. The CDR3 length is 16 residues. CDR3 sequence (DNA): TGTGCCAGCAGCTTAGCGATAGGGGGATCCTACAATGAGCAGTTCTTC. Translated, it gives CASSLAIGGSYNEQFF.

CDR3 in amino acids: CASSFPGGRETQYF. The CDR3 DNA reads as TGTGCCAGCAGCTTCCCAGGGGGCCGAGAGACCCAGTACTTC. The chain recombines TRBV11-3 with TRBJ2-5; 8 bases fit TRBD1. J was trimmed by 4 bases and V by 3 bases; bases with no gene match: 4. CDR1 SGHNT and CDR2 YENEEA come from the germline V gene. There are 14 residues in the CDR3. Drawing the rest from reference TRBV11-3 and TRBJ2-5, the complete variable domain is EAGVVQSPRYKIIEKKQPVAFWCNPISGHNTLYWYLQNLGQGPELLIRYENEEAVDDSQLPKDRFSAERLKGVDSTLKIQPAELGDSAVYLCASSFPGGRETQYFGPGTRLLVL.

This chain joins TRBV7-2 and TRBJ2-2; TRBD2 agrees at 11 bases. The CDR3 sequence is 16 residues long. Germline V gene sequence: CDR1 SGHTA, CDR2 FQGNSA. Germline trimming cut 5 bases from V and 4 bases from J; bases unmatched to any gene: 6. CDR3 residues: CASSPPSGRSTGELFF. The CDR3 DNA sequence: TGTGCCAGCAGCCCTCCTAGCGGGAGGAGCACCGGGGAGCTGTTTTTT.

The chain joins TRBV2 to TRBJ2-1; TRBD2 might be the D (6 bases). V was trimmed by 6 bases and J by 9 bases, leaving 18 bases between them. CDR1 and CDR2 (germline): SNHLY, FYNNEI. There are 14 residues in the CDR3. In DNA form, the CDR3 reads TGTGCCAGCAGGGGGGACTTCCCCGGTAGTGAGCAGTTCTTC. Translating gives CASRGDFPGSEQFF.

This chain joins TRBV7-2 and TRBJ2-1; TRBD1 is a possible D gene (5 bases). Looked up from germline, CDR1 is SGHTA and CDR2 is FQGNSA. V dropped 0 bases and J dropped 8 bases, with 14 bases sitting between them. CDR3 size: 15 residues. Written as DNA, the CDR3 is TGTGCCAGCAGCTTAGCCGGACACCCGTGGGATGAGCAGTTCTTC. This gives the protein CASSLAGHPWDEQFF.